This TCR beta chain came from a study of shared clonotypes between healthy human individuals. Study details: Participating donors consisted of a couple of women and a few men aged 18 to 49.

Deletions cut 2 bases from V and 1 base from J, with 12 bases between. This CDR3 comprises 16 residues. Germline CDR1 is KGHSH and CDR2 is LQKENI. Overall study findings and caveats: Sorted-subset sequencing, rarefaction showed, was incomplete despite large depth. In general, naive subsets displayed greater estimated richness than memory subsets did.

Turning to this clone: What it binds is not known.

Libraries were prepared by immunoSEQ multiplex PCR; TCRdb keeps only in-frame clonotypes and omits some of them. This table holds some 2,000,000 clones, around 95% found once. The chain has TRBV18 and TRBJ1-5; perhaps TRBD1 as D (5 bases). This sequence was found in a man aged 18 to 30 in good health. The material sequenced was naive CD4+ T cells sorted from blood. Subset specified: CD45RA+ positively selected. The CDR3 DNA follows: TGTGCCAGCTCACCAGGGGCCCAATGGAGCAATCAGCCCCAGCATTTT. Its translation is CASSPGAQWSNQPQHF.